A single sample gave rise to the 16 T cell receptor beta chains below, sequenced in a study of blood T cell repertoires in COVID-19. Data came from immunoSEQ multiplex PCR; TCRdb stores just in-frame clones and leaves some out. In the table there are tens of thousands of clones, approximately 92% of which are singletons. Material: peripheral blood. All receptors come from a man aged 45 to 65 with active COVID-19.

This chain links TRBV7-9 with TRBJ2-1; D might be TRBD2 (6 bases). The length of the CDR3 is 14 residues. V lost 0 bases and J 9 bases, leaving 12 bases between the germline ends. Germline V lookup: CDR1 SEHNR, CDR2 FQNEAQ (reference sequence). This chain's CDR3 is CASSLAGREREQFF. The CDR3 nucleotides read TGTGCCAGCAGCTTAGCTGGTCGGGAGCGTGAGCAGTTCTTC.

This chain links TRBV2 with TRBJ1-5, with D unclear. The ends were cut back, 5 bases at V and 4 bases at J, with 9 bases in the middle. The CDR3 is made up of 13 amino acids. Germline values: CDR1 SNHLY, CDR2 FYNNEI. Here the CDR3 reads CASSLDLNQPQHF. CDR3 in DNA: TGTGCCAGCAGTCTAGACCTAAATCAGCCCCAGCATTTT.

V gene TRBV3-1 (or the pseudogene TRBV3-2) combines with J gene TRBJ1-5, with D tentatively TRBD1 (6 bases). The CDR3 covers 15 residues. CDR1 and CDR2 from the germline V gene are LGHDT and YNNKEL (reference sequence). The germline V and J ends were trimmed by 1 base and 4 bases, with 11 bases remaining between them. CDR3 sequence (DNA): TGTGCCAGCAGCCAAGGGGGACACAGGAATCAGCCCCAGCATTTT. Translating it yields CASSQGGHRNQPQHF.

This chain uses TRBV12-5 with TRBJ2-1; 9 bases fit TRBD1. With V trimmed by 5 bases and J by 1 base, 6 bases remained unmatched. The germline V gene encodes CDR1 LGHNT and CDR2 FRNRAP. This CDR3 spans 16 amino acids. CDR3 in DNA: TGTGCTAGTGGTCAAAGGACAGGGGTATCCTACAATGAGCAGTTCTTC. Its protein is CASGQRTGVSYNEQFF. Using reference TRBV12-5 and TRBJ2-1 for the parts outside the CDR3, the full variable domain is DARVTQTPRHKVTEMGQEVTMRCQPILGHNTVFWYRQTMMQGLELLAYFRNRAPLDDSGMPKDRFSAEMPDATLATLKIQPSEPRDSAVYFCASGQRTGVSYNEQFFGPGTRLTVL.

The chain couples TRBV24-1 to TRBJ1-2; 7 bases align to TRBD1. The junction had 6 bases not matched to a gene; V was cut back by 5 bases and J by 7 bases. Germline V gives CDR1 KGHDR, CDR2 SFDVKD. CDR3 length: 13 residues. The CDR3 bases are TGTGCCACCAGTGGTGGGGCAGGGGGTGGCTACACCTTC. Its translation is CATSGGAGGGYTF.

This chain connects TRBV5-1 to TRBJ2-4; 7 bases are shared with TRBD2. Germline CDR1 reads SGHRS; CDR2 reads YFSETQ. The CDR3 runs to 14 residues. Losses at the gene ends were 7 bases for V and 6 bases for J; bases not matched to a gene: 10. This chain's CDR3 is CASHPGAGVNIQYF. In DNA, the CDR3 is TGCGCCAGCCACCCGGGTGCGGGGGTAAACATTCAGTACTTC.

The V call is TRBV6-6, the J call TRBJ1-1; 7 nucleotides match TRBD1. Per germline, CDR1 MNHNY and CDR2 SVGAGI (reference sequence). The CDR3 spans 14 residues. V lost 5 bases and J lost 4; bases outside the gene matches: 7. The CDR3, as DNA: TGTGCCAGCAGTCTACAGGGGATGACCACTGAAGCTTTCTTT. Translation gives CASSLQGMTTEAFF.

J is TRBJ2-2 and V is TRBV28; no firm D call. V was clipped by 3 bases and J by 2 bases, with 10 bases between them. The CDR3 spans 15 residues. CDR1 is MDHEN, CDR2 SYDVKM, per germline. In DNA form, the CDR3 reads TGTGCCAGCAGTTTCGCCCAGAAAAACACCGGGGAGCTGTTTTTT. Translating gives CASSFAQKNTGELFF. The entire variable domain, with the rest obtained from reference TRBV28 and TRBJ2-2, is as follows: DVKVTQSSRYLVKRTGEKVFLECVQDMDHENMFWYRQDPGLGLRLIYFSYDVKMKEKGDIPEGYSVSREKKERFSLILESASTNQTSMYLCASSFAQKNTGELFFGEGSRLTVL.

The CDR3 DNA follows: TGTGCCAGCAGCGGACACCCAGGGGGCCAATTTTACGAGCAGTACTTC. This encodes CASSGHPGGQFYEQYF. V and J are TRBV7-9 and TRBJ2-7; TRBD1 aligns across 8 bases. Trimming cost V 5 bases and J 4 bases; bases outside gene matches: 13. Germline V CDR1 and CDR2: SEHNR, FQNEAQ (reference sequence). This CDR3 has 16 amino acids.

CDR3 sequence reads: CSVRLTSTGVDGYTF. The CDR3 nucleotides are TGCAGCGTTCGGTTAACCTCGACAGGGGTGGATGGCTACACCTTC. The chain links TRBV29-1 to TRBJ1-2; TRBD1 aligns across 8 bases. V was clipped by 5 bases and J by 6 bases; unmatched bases: 14. Germline V gene data show CDR1 as SQVTM and CDR2 as ANQGSEA. The CDR3 has 15 amino acids.

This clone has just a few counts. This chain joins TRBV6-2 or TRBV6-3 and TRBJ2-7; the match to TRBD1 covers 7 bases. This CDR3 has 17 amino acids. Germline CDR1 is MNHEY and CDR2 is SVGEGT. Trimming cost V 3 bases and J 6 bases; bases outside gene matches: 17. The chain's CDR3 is CASSYEEGADIGSEQYF. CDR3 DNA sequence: TGTGCCAGCAGTTATGAAGAGGGGGCCGATATCGGTTCCGAGCAGTACTTC.

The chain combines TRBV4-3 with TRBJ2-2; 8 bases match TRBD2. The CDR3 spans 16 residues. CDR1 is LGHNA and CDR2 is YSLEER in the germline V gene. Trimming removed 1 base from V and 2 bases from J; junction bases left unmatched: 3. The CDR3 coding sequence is TGCGCCAGCAGCCAAGCGGGAGGGGCCAACACCGGGGAGCTGTTTTTT. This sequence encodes CASSQAGGANTGELFF.

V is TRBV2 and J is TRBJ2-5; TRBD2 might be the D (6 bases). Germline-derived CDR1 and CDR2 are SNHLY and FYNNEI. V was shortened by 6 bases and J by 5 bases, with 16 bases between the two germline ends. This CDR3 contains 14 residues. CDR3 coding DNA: TGTGCCAGCAGAGGGACTTTCATAGGGGAGACCCAGTACTTC. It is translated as CASRGTFIGETQYF.

The CDR3 is CASSSEAGGLGNEQFF. CDR3 DNA sequence: TGTGCCAGCAGCTCCGAAGCGGGGGGGCTGGGGAATGAGCAGTTCTTC. V and J are TRBV11-3 and TRBJ2-1; the match to TRBD2 covers 10 bases. Germline CDR1 reads SGHNT; CDR2 reads YENEEA. The length of the CDR3 is 16 residues. With 4 bases clipped from V and 7 bases from J, the junction kept 10 bases outside the gene matches.

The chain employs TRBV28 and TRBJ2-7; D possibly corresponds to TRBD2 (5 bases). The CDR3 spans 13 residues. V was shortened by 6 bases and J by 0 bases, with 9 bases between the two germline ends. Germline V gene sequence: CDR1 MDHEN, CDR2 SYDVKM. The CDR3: CASRRASSYEQYF. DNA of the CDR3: TGTGCCAGCAGGAGGGCCAGCTCCTACGAGCAGTACTTC.

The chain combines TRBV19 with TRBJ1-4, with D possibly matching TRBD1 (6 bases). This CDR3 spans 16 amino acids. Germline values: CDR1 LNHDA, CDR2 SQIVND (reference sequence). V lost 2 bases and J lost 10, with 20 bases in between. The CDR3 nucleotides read TGTGCCAGTAGTATAATTAGGACAGCCTCGGGAGGAAAACTGTTTTTT. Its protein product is CASSIIRTASGGKLFF. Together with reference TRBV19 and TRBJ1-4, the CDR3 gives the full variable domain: DGGITQSPKYLFRKEGQNVTLSCEQNLNHDAMYWYRQDPGQGLRLIYYSQIVNDFQKGDIAEGYSVSREKKESFPLTVTSAQKNPTAFYLCASSIIRTASGGKLFFGSGTQLSVL.